The present entry profiles one T cell receptor (beta chain) with its context. V lost 6 bases, J lost 5 bases, and 9 bases stayed unmatched. The CDR3 contains 16 residues. CDR1 LGHNT and CDR2 FRNRAP come from the germline V gene. Patients in Seattle were enrolled during active infection, then followed longitudinally. This specimen belongs to a study of blood T cell repertoires in COVID-19. Across the study: Sites in the United States, Italy and Spain provided acute and convalescent COVID-19 samples. The cDNA or gDNA used as material had been derived from T cells, B-cell-depleted T cells, or PBMCs.

In the study's own analysis: For nucleated cells, counts were estimated from reference gene primer amplification. The method was immunoSEQ multiplex PCR; TCRdb's version includes in-frame clones alone and lacks a portion of them. From that table come the V and J calls and clone size; the DNA was used to work out D and trimming. Here the sample spans around 440,000 clones, about nine tenths being singletons. The chain carries TRBV12-5 and TRBJ2-2; 10 bases map to TRBD1. The TCR sequence derives from a woman aged 45-65 years with COVID-19, enrolled during active disease. Sequenced input: peripheral blood. The CDR3 loop reads CASGFKSGQGTGELFF. The CDR3 bases are TGTGCTAGTGGCTTTAAATCGGGACAGGGGACCGGGGAGCTGTTTTTT.